The 12 T cell receptor beta chains reported below all come from one sample, sequenced in a study of T cell responses to AZD1222 COVID-19 vaccine. Sequencing was performed with immunoSEQ multiplex PCR; in TCRdb, only in-frame clones are kept and a portion is missing. The sample lists 140,000 to 150,000 clones, about 90% occurring once. Sequences were derived from peripheral blood, sampled on day 0 of MenACWY control vaccination. These receptors were collected from an adult in good health.

J is TRBJ2-5 and V is TRBV14, with D maybe TRBD2 (7 bases). V was shortened by 2 bases and J by 1 base, with 14 bases between the two germline ends. In germline, CDR1 is SGHDN, CDR2 FVKESK. The CDR3 runs to 16 residues. CDR3 bases: TGTGCCAGCAGCCAAACGGGGGGCGCGTCCCAAGAGACCCAGTACTTC. Its translation is CASSQTGGASQETQYF.

As concerns this clone: One junction end does not reproduce the germline sequence, and a read error may be involved. V is TRBV7-3 and J is TRBJ2-2, with 13 bases aligning to TRBD2. The CDR3 is 16 residues long. In germline, CDR1 is SGHTA, CDR2 FQGTGA. The CDR3 region has the DNA TGTGCCAGCAGCTTAACCGGGACTAGCGGGACCGTGGAGCTGTTTTTT. The encoded protein is CASSLTGTSGTVELFF.

The chain joins TRBV6-5 to TRBJ1-1; D not resolved. CDR1 is MNHEY and CDR2 is SVGAGI in the germline V gene. Trimming removed 1 base from V and 7 bases from J, with 4 bases in between. The CDR3 extends over 11 amino acids. The CDR3 here is CASSYYGEAFF. CDR3 DNA: TGTGCCAGCAGTTACTACGGTGAAGCTTTCTTT.

This clone has a single count. The gene calls are TRBV12-3 or TRBV12-4 and TRBJ1-1; 7 nucleotides line up with TRBD1. The CDR3 loop spans 13 amino acids. V dropped 5 bases and J dropped 4; count of bases not matched to a gene: 4. This CDR3 is CASSIQGSTEAFF. DNA for the CDR3: TGTGCCAGCAGTATACAGGGGTCCACTGAAGCTTTCTTT.

In DNA, the CDR3 is TGTGCCAGCAGCCAAAGTAGGGCGGCATCGGGGGATTACGAGCAGTACTTC. Its protein is CASSQSRAASGDYEQYF. The rearrangement joins TRBV3-1 (or the pseudogene TRBV3-2) to TRBJ2-7, with D perhaps matching TRBD2 (6 bases). The CDR3 loop spans 17 amino acids. The V gene's germline CDR1 is LGHDT and CDR2 YNNKEL (reference sequence). The germline V and J ends were trimmed by 2 bases and 4 bases, with 21 bases remaining between them.

The chain carries TRBV28 and TRBJ2-7; 10 bases line up with TRBD2. The V gene's germline CDR1 is MDHEN and CDR2 SYDVKM. The ends lost 3 bases at V and 4 bases at J; junction bases unmatched: 6. There are 15 residues in the CDR3. CDR3 amino acids: CASSLPGTSDYEQYF. CDR3 DNA: TGTGCCAGCAGTTTGCCCGGGACTAGCGATTACGAGCAGTACTTC.

This rearrangement joins TRBV28 to TRBJ1-3; D is perhaps TRBD1 (6 bases). The germline V gene has CDR1 MDHEN and CDR2 SYDVKM. Trimming pared 5 bases from V and 4 bases from J, leaving 24 bases between. CDR3 length: 18 amino acids. In DNA, the CDR3 is TGTGCCAGCAGTCCCCGGACGATGGCGGGGGCGGTAGGAAACACCATATATTTT. Protein product: CASSPRTMAGAVGNTIYF.

V and J are TRBV2 and TRBJ1-4, with 7 bases that match TRBD1. The CDR3 covers 14 residues. The trim removed 6 bases at V and 8 bases at J, leaving 9 bases unmatched. CDR1 and CDR2 from the germline V gene are SNHLY and FYNNEI. In DNA form, the CDR3 reads TGTGCCAGCAGCCCCGACAGGGTCAGCGAAAAACTGTTTTTT. This sequence encodes CASSPDRVSEKLFF.

The chain links TRBV27 to TRBJ2-2; 11 bases fit TRBD2. V shed 5 bases and J 6 bases; nucleotides not matched to a gene: 11. There are 17 residues in the CDR3. CDR1 MNHEY and CDR2 SMNVEV come from the germline V gene (reference sequence). The CDR3 protein is CASSLGSSGGASGELFF. As DNA, the CDR3 is TGTGCCAGCAGTCTCGGTAGTAGCGGGGGGGCCTCCGGGGAGCTGTTTTTT.

The chain is built from TRBV10-1 and TRBJ2-5; 7 bases are a match to TRBD1. The CDR3 consists of 17 residues. Trimming cost V 0 bases and J 1 base; bases outside gene matches: 8. Germline assignment: CDR1 WNHNN and CDR2 SYGVQD (reference sequence). CDR3 coding DNA: TGCGCCAGCAGTGAGTCGAGGACAGGTGGGACCCAAGAGACCCAGTACTTC. It codes for CASSESRTGGTQETQYF.

The V gene is TRBV12-1, the J gene TRBJ2-2; TRBD2 is taken as the D call from the table, unchecked against the DNA. TRBV12-1 is shown as a pseudogene. This CDR3 contains 16 residues. As DNA, the CDR3 is TGTGCCAGCAGGGGCCTCCGGACTTTCAACACCGGGGAGCTGTTTTTT. Encoded protein: CASRGLRTFNTGELFF.

This chain connects TRBV28 to TRBJ1-2; D is undetermined. The CDR3 loop spans 16 amino acids. Trimming took 7 bases from V and 0 from J, leaving 18 bases between them. From germline, CDR1 is MDHEN and CDR2 SYDVKM. CDR3 protein: CASNGVLEGANYGYTF. CDR3 nucleotide sequence: TGTGCCAGCAACGGGGTTTTAGAGGGAGCTAACTATGGCTACACCTTC.